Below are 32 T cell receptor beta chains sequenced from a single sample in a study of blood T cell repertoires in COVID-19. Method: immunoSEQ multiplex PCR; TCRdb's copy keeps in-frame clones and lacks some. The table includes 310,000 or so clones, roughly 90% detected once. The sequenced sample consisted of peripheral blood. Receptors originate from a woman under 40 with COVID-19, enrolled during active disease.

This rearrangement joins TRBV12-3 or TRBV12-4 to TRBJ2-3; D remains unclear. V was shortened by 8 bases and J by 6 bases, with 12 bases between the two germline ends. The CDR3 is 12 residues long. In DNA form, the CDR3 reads TGTGCCAGCGGCCAAACATGGGATACGCAGTATTTT. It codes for CASGQTWDTQYF.

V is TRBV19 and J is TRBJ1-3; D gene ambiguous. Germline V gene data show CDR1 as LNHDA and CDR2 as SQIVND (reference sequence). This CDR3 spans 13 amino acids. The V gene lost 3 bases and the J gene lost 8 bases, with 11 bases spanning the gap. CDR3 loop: CASSISGGDTIYF. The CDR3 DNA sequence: TGTGCCAGTAGTATCTCCGGCGGGGACACCATATATTTT.

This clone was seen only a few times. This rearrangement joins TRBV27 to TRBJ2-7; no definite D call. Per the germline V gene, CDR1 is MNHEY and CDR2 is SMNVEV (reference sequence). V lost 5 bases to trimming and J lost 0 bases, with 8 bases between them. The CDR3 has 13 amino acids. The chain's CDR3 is CASSLTFSYEQYF. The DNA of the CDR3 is TGTGCCAGCAGTCTGACTTTCTCCTACGAGCAGTACTTC.

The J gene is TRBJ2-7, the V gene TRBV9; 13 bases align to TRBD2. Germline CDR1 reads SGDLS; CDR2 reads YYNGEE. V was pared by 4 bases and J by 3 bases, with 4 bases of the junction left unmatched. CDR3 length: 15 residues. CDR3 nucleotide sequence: TGTGCCAGCAGCCCCGGACTAGCGGGAGTCTACGAGCAGTACTTC. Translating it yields CASSPGLAGVYEQYF.

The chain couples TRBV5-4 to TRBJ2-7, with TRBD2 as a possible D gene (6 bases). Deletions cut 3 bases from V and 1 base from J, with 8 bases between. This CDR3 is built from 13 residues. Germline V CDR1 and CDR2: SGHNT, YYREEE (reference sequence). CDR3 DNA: TGTGCCAGCAGCTGGAGGGGATCCTACGAGCAGTACTTC. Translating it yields CASSWRGSYEQYF.

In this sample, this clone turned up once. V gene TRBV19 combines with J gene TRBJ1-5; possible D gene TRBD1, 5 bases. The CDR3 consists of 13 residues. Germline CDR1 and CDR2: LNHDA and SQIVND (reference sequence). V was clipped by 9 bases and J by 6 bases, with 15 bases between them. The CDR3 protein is CASLGHVTQPQHF. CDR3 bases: TGTGCCAGCCTCGGACACGTTACTCAGCCCCAGCATTTT.

The CDR3 loop is CASSLSASYNEQFF. The DNA for the CDR3 is TGTGCCAGCAGCTTAAGCGCCTCCTACAATGAGCAGTTCTTC. This chain connects TRBV7-2 to TRBJ2-1; the D is unclear. The CDR3 length is 14 residues. Germline V gene data show CDR1 as SGHTA and CDR2 as FQGNSA. Trimming shortened V by 2 bases and J by 0 bases, and 5 bases separated the two germline ends. Filled out from reference TRBV7-2 and TRBJ2-1, the complete variable domain reads GAGVSQSPSNKVTEKGKDVELRCDPISGHTALYWYRQSLGQGLEFLIYFQGNSAPDKSGLPSDRFSAERTGGSVSTLTIQRTQQEDSAVYLCASSLSASYNEQFFGPGTRLTVL.

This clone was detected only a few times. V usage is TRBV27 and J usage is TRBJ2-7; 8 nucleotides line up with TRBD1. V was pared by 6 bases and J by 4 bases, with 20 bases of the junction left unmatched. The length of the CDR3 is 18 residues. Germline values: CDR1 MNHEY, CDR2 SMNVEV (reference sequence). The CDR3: CASRRSPGTGGLGYEQYF. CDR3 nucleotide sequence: TGTGCCAGCAGGCGAAGCCCAGGGACAGGCGGCCTTGGGTACGAGCAGTACTTC.

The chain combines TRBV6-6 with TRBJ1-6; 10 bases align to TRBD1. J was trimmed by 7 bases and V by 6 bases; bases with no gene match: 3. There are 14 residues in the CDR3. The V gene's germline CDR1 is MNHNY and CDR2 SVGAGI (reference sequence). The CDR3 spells CASRTGGANSPLHF. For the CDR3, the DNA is TGTGCCAGCAGGACAGGGGGCGCAAATTCACCCCTCCACTTT.

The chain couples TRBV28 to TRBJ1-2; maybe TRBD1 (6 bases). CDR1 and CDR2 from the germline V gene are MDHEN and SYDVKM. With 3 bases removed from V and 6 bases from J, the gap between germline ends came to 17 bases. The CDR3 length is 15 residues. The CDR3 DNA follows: TGTGCCAGCAGTTTCGACCCAACAGGGATGCATGGCTACACCTTC. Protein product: CASSFDPTGMHGYTF.

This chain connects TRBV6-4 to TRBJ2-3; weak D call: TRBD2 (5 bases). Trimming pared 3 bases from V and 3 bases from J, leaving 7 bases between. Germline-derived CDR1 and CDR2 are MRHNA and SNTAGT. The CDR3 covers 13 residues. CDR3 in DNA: TGTGCCAGCAGTGAAAGCGGAACAGATACGCAGTATTTT. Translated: CASSESGTDTQYF.

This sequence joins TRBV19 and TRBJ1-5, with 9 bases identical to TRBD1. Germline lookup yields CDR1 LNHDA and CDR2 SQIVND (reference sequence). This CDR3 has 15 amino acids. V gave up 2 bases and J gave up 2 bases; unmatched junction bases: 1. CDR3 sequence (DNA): TGTGCCAGTAGTATAAGGACAGGGGGCAATCAGCCCCAGCATTTT. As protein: CASSIRTGGNQPQHF.

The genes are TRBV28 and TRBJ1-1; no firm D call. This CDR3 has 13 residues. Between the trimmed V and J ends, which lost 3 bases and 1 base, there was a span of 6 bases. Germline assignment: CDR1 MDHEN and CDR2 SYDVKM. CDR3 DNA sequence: TGTGCCAGCAGTTTTGTGCGGAACACTGAAGCTTTCTTT. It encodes CASSFVRNTEAFF. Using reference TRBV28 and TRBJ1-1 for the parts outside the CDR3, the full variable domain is DVKVTQSSRYLVKRTGEKVFLECVQDMDHENMFWYRQDPGLGLRLIYFSYDVKMKEKGDIPEGYSVSREKKERFSLILESASTNQTSMYLCASSFVRNTEAFFGQGTRLTVV.

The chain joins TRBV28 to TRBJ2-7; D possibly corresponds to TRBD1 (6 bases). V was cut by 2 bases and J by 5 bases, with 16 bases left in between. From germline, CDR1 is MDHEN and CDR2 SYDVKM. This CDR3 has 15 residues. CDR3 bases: TGTGCCAGCAGTTTAGAGACAGGTGGAGCGGACGAGCAGTACTTC. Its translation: CASSLETGGADEQYF.

This CDR3 reads CASSMRGGLAGNEQYF. The CDR3 region has the DNA TGTGCCAGTAGTATGAGGGGAGGACTAGCGGGAAACGAGCAGTACTTC. V and J are TRBV19 and TRBJ2-7, with TRBD2 matching over 12 bases. The germline gives CDR1 LNHDA, CDR2 SQIVND (reference sequence). Trimming removed 3 bases from V and 5 bases from J; junction bases left unmatched: 8. The CDR3 loop spans 16 amino acids.

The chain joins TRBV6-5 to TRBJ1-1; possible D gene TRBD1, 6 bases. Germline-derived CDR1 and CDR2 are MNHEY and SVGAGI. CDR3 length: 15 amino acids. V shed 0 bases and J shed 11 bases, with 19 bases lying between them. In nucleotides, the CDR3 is TGTGCCAGCAGTTACTCTTCTGACAGGCCGGCTGTGGCTTTCTTT. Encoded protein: CASSYSSDRPAVAFF.

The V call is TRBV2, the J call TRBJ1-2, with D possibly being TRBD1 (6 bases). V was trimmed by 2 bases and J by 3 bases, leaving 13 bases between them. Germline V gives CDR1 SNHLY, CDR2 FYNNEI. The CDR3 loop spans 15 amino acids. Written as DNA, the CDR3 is TGTGCCAGCAGTGAACCGGACAGCCTTGACTATGGCTACACCTTC. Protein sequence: CASSEPDSLDYGYTF.

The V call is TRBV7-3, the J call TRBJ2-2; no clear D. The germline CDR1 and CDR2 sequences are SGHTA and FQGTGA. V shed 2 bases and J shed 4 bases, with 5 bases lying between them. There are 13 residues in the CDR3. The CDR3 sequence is CASSLDTTGELFF. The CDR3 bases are TGTGCCAGCAGCTTAGACACCACCGGGGAGCTGTTTTTT.

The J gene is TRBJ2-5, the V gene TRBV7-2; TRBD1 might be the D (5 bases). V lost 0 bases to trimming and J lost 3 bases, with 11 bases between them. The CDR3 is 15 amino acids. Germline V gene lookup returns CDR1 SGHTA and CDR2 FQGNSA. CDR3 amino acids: CASSLAPQGKETQYF. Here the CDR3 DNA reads TGTGCCAGCAGCTTAGCCCCCCAGGGTAAAGAGACCCAGTACTTC.

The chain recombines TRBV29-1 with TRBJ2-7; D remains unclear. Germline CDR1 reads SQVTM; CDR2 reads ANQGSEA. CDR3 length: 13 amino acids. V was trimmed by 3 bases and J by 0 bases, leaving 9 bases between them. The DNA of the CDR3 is TGCAGCGTTGAGGCCGCAGACTCCTACGAGCAGTACTTC. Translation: CSVEAADSYEQYF.

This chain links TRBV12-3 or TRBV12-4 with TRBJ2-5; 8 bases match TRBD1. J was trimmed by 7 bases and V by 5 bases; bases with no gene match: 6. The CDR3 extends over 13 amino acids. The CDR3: CASSGQGRGTQYF. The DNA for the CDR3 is TGTGCCAGCAGTGGACAGGGTAGGGGGACCCAGTACTTC.

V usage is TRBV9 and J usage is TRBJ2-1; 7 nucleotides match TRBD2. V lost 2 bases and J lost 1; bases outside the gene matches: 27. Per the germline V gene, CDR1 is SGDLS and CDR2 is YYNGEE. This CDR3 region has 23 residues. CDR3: CASSVPVWGRLRPAGISYNEQFF. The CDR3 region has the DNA TGTGCCAGCAGCGTGCCCGTTTGGGGAAGACTGCGGCCAGCGGGGATATCCTACAATGAGCAGTTCTTC.

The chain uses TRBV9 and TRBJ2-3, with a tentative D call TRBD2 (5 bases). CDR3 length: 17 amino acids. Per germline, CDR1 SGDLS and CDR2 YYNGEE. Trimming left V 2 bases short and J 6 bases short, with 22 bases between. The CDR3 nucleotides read TGTGCCAGCAGCGTGGATGTCCCGGGAACGGCCCCCGATACGCAGTATTTT. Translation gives CASSVDVPGTAPDTQYF.

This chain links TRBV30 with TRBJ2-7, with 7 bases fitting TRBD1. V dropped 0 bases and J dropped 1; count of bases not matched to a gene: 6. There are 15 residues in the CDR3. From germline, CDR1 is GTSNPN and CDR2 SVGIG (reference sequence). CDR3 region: CAWSVGQGVSYEQYF. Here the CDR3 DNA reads TGTGCCTGGAGTGTCGGTCAGGGGGTGTCCTACGAGCAGTACTTC.

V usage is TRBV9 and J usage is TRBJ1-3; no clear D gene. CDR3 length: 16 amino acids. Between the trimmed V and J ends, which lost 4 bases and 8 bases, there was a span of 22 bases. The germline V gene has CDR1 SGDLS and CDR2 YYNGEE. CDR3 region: CASSTRFGPSADTIYF. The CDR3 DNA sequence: TGTGCCAGCAGCACTAGGTTTGGGCCCAGTGCGGACACCATATATTTT.

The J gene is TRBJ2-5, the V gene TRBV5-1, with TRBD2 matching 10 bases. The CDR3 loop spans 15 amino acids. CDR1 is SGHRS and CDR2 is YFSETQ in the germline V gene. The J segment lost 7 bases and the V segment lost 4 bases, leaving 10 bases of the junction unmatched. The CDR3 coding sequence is TGCGCCAGCAGCACCCGGACAGGGACTAGCGTGACCCAGTACTTC. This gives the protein CASSTRTGTSVTQYF.

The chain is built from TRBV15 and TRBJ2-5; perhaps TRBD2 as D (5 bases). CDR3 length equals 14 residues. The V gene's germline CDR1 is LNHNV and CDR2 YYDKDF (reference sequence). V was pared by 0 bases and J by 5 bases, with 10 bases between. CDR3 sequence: CATSRERVGETQYF. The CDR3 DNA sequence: TGTGCCACCAGCAGAGAGAGGGTTGGGGAGACCCAGTACTTC.

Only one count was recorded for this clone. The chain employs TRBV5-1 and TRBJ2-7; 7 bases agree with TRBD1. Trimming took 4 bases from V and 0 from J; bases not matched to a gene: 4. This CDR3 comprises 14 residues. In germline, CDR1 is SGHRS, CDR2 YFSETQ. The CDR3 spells CASSPGQNSYEQYF. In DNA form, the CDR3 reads TGCGCCAGCAGCCCGGGACAGAACTCCTACGAGCAGTACTTC.

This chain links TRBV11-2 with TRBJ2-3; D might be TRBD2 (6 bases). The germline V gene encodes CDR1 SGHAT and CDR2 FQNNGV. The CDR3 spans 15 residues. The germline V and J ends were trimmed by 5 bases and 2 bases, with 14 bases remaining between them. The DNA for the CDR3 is TGTGCCAGCAGCCTCGTAACTAGCCTCACAGATACGCAGTATTTT. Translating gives CASSLVTSLTDTQYF.

The CDR3 here is CASSYSGTEGGELFF. CDR3 DNA: TGTGCCAGCAGTTATTCCGGGACGGAGGGCGGGGAGCTGTTTTTT. The J gene is TRBJ2-2, the V gene TRBV6-6; possibly TRBD2 for D (6 bases). Germline-derived CDR1 and CDR2 are MNHNY and SVGAGI (reference sequence). The length of the CDR3 is 15 residues. Trimming took 3 bases from V and 7 from J, leaving 15 bases between them.

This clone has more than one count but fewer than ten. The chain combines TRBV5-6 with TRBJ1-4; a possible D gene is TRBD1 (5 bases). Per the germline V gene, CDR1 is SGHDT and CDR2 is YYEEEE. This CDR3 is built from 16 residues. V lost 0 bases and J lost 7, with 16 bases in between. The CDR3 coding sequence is TGTGCCAGCAGCTTGGATCGGGGGAGGGGTGGTGAAAAACTGTTTTTT. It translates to CASSLDRGRGGEKLFF. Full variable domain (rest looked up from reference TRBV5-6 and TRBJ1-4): DAGVTQSPTHLIKTRGQQVTLRCSPKSGHDTVSWYQQALGQGPQFIFQYYEEEERQRGNFPDRFSGHQFPNYSSELNVNALLLGDSALYLCASSLDRGRGGEKLFFGSGTQLSVL.

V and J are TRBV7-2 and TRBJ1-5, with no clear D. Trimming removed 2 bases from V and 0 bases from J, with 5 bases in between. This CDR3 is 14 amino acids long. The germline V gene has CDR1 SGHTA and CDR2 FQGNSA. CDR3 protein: CASSLQVSNQPQHF. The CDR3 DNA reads TGTGCCAGCAGCTTACAGGTTAGCAATCAGCCCCAGCATTTT.